The 19 T cell receptor beta chains reported below all come from one sample, sequenced in a study of cytomegalovirus exposure and HLA in healthy donors (TCRdb year 2017). Library prep was done by the immunoSEQ multiplex PCR assay. For the multiplex PCR, a mixture combining 60 forward primers for TCR Vbeta segments and 13 reverse primers for TCR Jbeta segments was used. In its TCRdb copy, this immuneACCESS table keeps in-frame sequences only and misses some clones. Where compared with another copy, unresolved V genes explain less than half of these, and the others have no known cause. In all, the sample holds approximately 87,000 clones, and 84% of those were seen once. The ten largest clones add up to 5.6% of the sample. The sequenced sample was PBMCs. Every receptor here comes from a woman aged 18-30 years in good health and CMV-seropositive.

The chain joins TRBV7-9 to TRBJ1-1; weak D call: TRBD1 (5 bases). Germline V gene lookup returns CDR1 SEHNR and CDR2 FQNEAQ (reference sequence). The CDR3 consists of 13 residues. V lost 5 bases and J 2 bases, leaving 9 bases between the germline ends. In DNA form, the CDR3 reads TGTGCCAGCAGCATGACAGCAAACACTGAAGCTTTCTTT. Translating gives CASSMTANTEAFF.

CDR3 region: CAGGASGRVYEQYF. CDR3 coding DNA: TGTGCCGGTGGGGCTAGCGGGAGGGTCTACGAGCAGTACTTC. This chain links TRBV6-6 with TRBJ2-7; 12 nucleotides line up with TRBD2. This CDR3 is built from 14 residues. The V and J ends lost 11 bases and 3 bases, in that order; junction bases with no gene match: 8. Per the germline V gene, CDR1 is MNHNY and CDR2 is SVGAGI (reference sequence).

This clone was counted between two and nine times. The V gene is TRBV27, the J gene TRBJ2-7; 8 bases are shared with TRBD2. CDR1 and CDR2 from the germline V gene are MNHEY and SMNVEV (reference sequence). This CDR3 contains 16 residues. The junction had 11 bases not matched to a gene; V was cut back by 3 bases and J by 4 bases. CDR3 residues: CASSFSSAGAQYEQYF. The DNA for the CDR3 is TGTGCCAGCAGTTTCTCCTCAGCGGGAGCCCAATACGAGCAGTACTTC.

Points on this clone: The identical CDR3 is also encoded by other nucleotide sequences in the sample. This chain uses TRBV6-4 with TRBJ2-1, with D maybe TRBD1 (6 bases). The CDR3 is made up of 15 amino acids. CDR1 and CDR2 (germline): MRHNA, SNTAGT. Trimming shortened V by 0 bases and J by 4 bases, and 10 bases separated the two germline ends. As DNA, the CDR3 is TGTGCCAGCAGTGACTCGGCAGGGGCATACAATGAGCAGTTCTTC. The encoded protein is CASSDSAGAYNEQFF.

The gene calls are TRBV4-2 and TRBJ1-1; D not resolved. The germline CDR1 and CDR2 sequences are LGHNA and YNFKEQ. Trimming cost V 0 bases and J 0 bases, with 8 bases left between them. The CDR3 loop spans 15 amino acids. CDR3 region: CASSQDTLMNTEAFF. The CDR3 DNA follows: TGTGCCAGCAGCCAAGATACGCTAATGAACACTGAAGCTTTCTTT.

The chain is built from TRBV9 and TRBJ2-3, with D unclear. The CDR3 runs to 18 residues. Germline CDR1 and CDR2: SGDLS and YYNGEE. V was clipped by 3 bases and J by 2 bases, with 22 bases between them. In DNA form, the CDR3 reads TGTGCCAGCAGCGACAGAGAGCTGGCACAAAGTGTCACAGATACGCAGTATTTT. The encoded protein is CASSDRELAQSVTDTQYF.

The chain recombines TRBV5-6 with TRBJ2-5; a possible D gene is TRBD2 (7 bases). Germline V gene sequence: CDR1 SGHDT, CDR2 YYEEEE. V lost 0 bases and J 4 bases, leaving 16 bases between the germline ends. This CDR3 comprises 16 residues. The CDR3 nucleotides are TGTGCCAGCAGCTTGGTGGGGGCGGGAGAGGGAGAGACCCAGTACTTC. Its protein product is CASSLVGAGEGETQYF.

CDR3: CASSLGLAINGAQYF. The CDR3 nucleotides are TGTGCCAGCAGCTTGGGACTAGCAATAAATGGCGCCCAGTACTTC. V gene TRBV7-9 combines with J gene TRBJ2-5; 9 bases line up with TRBD2. Germline V gene sequence: CDR1 SEHNR, CDR2 FQNEAQ (reference sequence). Trimming took 3 bases from V and 9 from J; bases not matched to a gene: 11. The CDR3 has 15 amino acids.

The V and J genes are TRBV14 and TRBJ2-7, with D unclear. V dropped 3 bases and J dropped 3 bases, with 3 bases sitting between them. The germline gives CDR1 SGHDN, CDR2 FVKESK. This CDR3 has 11 residues. CDR3 coding DNA: TGTGCCAGCAGCCACGGCTACGAGCAGTACTTC. This gives the protein CASSHGYEQYF.

The genes are TRBV6-5 and TRBJ2-3; 8 bases align to TRBD2. V lost 2 bases to trimming and J lost 5 bases; unmatched junction nucleotides: 6. This CDR3 region has 15 residues. Germline V gene lookup returns CDR1 MNHEY and CDR2 SVGAGI. The DNA of the CDR3 is TGTGCCAGCAGTTACGCGGGGGGCCTCGGAGATACGCAGTATTTT. Its protein product is CASSYAGGLGDTQYF.

The V call is TRBV4-1, the J call TRBJ2-7, with D perhaps matching TRBD1 (6 bases). Germline assignment: CDR1 MGHRA and CDR2 YSYEKL. V was cut by 0 bases and J by 10 bases, with 16 bases left in between. The CDR3 contains 14 residues. CDR3 residues: CASSQDGFRQAQYF. CDR3 in DNA: TGCGCCAGCAGCCAAGATGGTTTTCGACAGGCCCAGTACTTC.

This clone was picked up one time. The V and J genes are TRBV28 and TRBJ1-4; 10 nucleotides agree with TRBD1. Germline loops: CDR1 MDHEN, CDR2 SYDVKM. The CDR3 runs to 19 residues. V was clipped by 7 bases and J by 7 bases; unmatched bases: 21. The CDR3 DNA sequence: TGTGCCAGCACCACATACGGAACATTCCGGGGACAGGGGAGTGAAAAACTGTTTTTT. Encoded protein: CASTTYGTFRGQGSEKLFF. Variable domain in full (rest from reference TRBV28 and TRBJ1-4): DVKVTQSSRYLVKRTGEKVFLECVQDMDHENMFWYRQDPGLGLRLIYFSYDVKMKEKGDIPEGYSVSREKKERFSLILESASTNQTSMYLCASTTYGTFRGQGSEKLFFGSGTQLSVL.

The chain uses TRBV27 and TRBJ1-1, with a tentative D call TRBD1 (5 bases). CDR3 size: 15 residues. V lost 4 bases and J 0 bases, leaving 12 bases between the germline ends. CDR1 MNHEY and CDR2 SMNVEV come from the germline V gene (reference sequence). The CDR3 nucleotides are TGTGCCAGCAGTTCCAGGGTGGGTATGAACACTGAAGCTTTCTTT. As protein: CASSSRVGMNTEAFF.

The V gene is TRBV29-1, the J gene TRBJ2-2; D might be TRBD1 (5 bases). The CDR3 consists of 13 residues. Germline V gene sequence: CDR1 SQVTM, CDR2 ANQGSEA. Trimming shortened V by 5 bases and J by 0 bases, and 7 bases separated the two germline ends. This chain's CDR3 is CSVLGPNTGELFF. In nucleotides, the CDR3 is TGCAGCGTTTTGGGGCCGAACACCGGGGAGCTGTTTTTT.

The chain is built from TRBV19 and TRBJ2-3; D is undetermined. CDR3 size: 14 residues. V shed 4 bases and J shed 5 bases, with 13 bases lying between them. Germline V gene data show CDR1 as LNHDA and CDR2 as SQIVND (reference sequence). The CDR3 here is CASSSRVTEDTQYF. DNA for the CDR3: TGTGCCAGTAGTAGCCGGGTCACGGAAGATACGCAGTATTTT.

This clone has just one count. The chain carries TRBV7-2 and TRBJ1-2, with 8 bases fitting TRBD1. The V segment lost 5 bases and the J segment 0 bases; nucleotides outside the gene matches: 2. The CDR3 is 14 residues long. The germline V gene has CDR1 SGHTA and CDR2 FQGNSA. CDR3 DNA sequence: TGTGCCAGCAGCAAGGACAGGGCTAACTATGGCTACACCTTC. This translates into CASSKDRANYGYTF.

The rearrangement uses TRBV5-6 and TRBJ2-5, with D possibly being TRBD1 (5 bases). The DNA end lines up better with TRBJ2-7; the J call may be wrong. The CDR3 has 14 residues. CDR1 and CDR2 from the germline V gene are SGHDT and YYEEEE. CDR3 amino acids: CASSLDAGMDEQYF. CDR3 coding DNA: TGTGCCAGCAGCTTGGATGCAGGGATGGACGAGCAGTACTTC.

This chain joins TRBV9 and TRBJ2-3; tentatively, D is TRBD1 (5 bases). Germline lookup yields CDR1 SGDLS and CDR2 YYNGEE. Trimming shortened V by 0 bases and J by 0 bases, and 11 bases separated the two germline ends. This CDR3 has 16 residues. The CDR3 loop reads CASSVGGALSTDTQYF. CDR3 DNA sequence: TGTGCCAGCAGCGTAGGGGGCGCACTTAGCACAGATACGCAGTATTTT.

About this clone: At one of its ends the junction is not consistent with the germline gene, which may arise from a read error. The rearrangement links TRBV30 to TRBJ2-5; TRBD2 agrees at 13 bases. CDR1 and CDR2 from the germline V gene are GTSNPN and SVGIG (reference sequence). The length of the CDR3 is 14 residues. For the CDR3, the DNA is TGTGCCTGGAGTTCACTCCCCGGACTAGCGGGAGTTGACTTC. It encodes CAWSSLPGLAGVDF. The whole variable domain, filled in from reference TRBV30 and TRBJ2-5, reads SQTIHQWPATLVQPVGSPLSLECTVEGTSNPNLYWYRQAAGRGLQLLFYSVGIGQISSEVPQNLSASRPQDRQFILSSKKLLLSDSGFYLCAWSSLPGLAGVDFGPGTRLLVL.